This T cell receptor beta chain was identified in a study of blood T cell repertoires in COVID-19. For the study at large: The study drew acute and convalescent COVID-19 samples from the United States, Italy and Spain. In each case, the material was cDNA or gDNA derived from T cells, B-cell-depleted T cells, or PBMCs.

The trim removed 3 bases at V and 8 bases at J, leaving 13 bases unmatched. Germline V gene data show CDR1 as SGHKS and CDR2 as YYEKEE (reference sequence). The CDR3 contains 15 residues. In the authors' methods: Amplification with reference gene primers provided the estimates of nucleated cell counts. Sequencing was performed with immunoSEQ multiplex PCR; in TCRdb, only in-frame clones are kept and a portion is missing. From that table come the V and J calls and clone size; the DNA was used to work out D and trimming. The sample has over 400,000 clones; 86% are singletons. Material for sequencing was peripheral blood. The J gene is TRBJ1-2, the V gene TRBV5-5; 7 positions match TRBD1. This TCR derives from a woman between 25 and 40 years old with active or convalescent COVID-19. The CDR3 DNA follows: TGTGCCAGCAGCTCAAACCGACAGGGAGTGAGGGGCTACACCTTC. Amino acid sequence: CASSSNRQGVRGYTF.